This TCR beta chain was captured by sequencing in a study of T cell responses to AZD1222 COVID-19 vaccine listed by TCRdb under 2021. Some background on the complete study: AZD1222 recipients with second doses at about 4 weeks or about 12 weeks were pooled, because spike-specific TCR depth and breadth did not differ between schedules. Trial participants were enrolled into age subgroups of 18-55, 56-69 and 70-plus years, which contained about 150, 27 and 61 TCR-sequenced participants, respectively. TCR sequencing covered approximately 230 trial participants: around 210 given two doses of AZD1222 and some 25 given two doses of MenACWY control vaccine.

What the time point label conveys for this sample: baseline before first vaccination. Vaccinee samples were obtained from the UK trials COV001 and COV002, which included a single-blind randomized controlled phase 2/3 trial of AZD1222 (ChAdOx1 nCoV-19) in healthy adults. For TCRbeta chain sequencing, PBMC samples were collected from trial participants at day 0 and at day 28 after the second dose. The CDR3 regions of human TCRbeta chains were subjected to immunosequencing. From the authors' description of their analysis: Repertoire TCRs were matched against a reference library of SARS-CoV-2-specific TCRs generated with the MIRA antigen-specificity platform. Breadth meant the fraction of unique TCRs that were SARS-CoV-2-associated, whereas depth meant the fraction of total T cells that were SARS-CoV-2-associated. Using the MIRA data, each spike-specific TCR was assigned both to the spike region to which the TCR was reactive and to a CD4 or CD8 class. Log10-transformed breadth and depth values were compared by one-way ANOVA with Sidak's multiple comparisons tests. As stored in TCRdb, this immuneACCESS dataset retains in-frame rearrangements with V and J assigned. A fraction of the clones does not appear; measured against another copy, unresolved V genes explain less than half of the discrepancy, and the remainder lacks a known reason. V and J calls and clone size are those listed in that table; D and trimming were worked out from the DNA. The sample table shows 130,000 or so clones, and over 90% are seen once. Under 2% of the sample is taken by the ten largest.

Broad study findings and their caveats: Conclusions about previously exposed vaccinees are limited because only five to seven AZD1222 recipients were SARS-CoV-2 seropositive at baseline. The vaccine-associated CD4 TCRs covered the entire spike protein, and the dominant responses fell in regions 160-218 and 743-854. Because no day 14 peak-response samples were available, the repertoires could be characterized only after the peak T cell response. Participants were mostly white British and included more females than males, and it was suggested by the authors that clonal diversity may have been underestimated. Reportedly, close to half of the unique spike-specific TCRs recognized epitopes lying outside the regions that are mutated in the B.1.351 and B.1.1.7 variants. Spike-specific TCR breadth and depth rose significantly after two AZD1222 doses compared with day 0 and with MenACWY recipients. In the small 56-69-year group, the increase in depth fell short of significance, most likely because of low power.

Of note for this clone: It has no known antigen specificity. No per-base quality is available; no much larger clone lies one base away.

The trim is 5 bases for V and 0 bases for J, with a gap of 17 bases between the germline ends. CDR1 and CDR2, looked up from the germline V gene, are SGHVS and FNYEAQ. The CDR3 starts with the cysteine, ends with the phenylalanine, and has 17 residues. The only DNA kept is the CDR3, 51 bases in frame from the first base. The V and J genes are TRBV7-6 and TRBJ1-5, with a tentative D gene TRBD1 over 5 matching bases. This TCR came from an adult in good health. Sample: peripheral blood, taken on day 0 of AZD1222 vaccination. The CDR3 protein sequence reads: CASSPQGGPHSNQPQHF. In nucleotides, the sequence is TGTGCCAGCAGCCCTCAGGGCGGTCCGCATAGCAATCAGCCCCAGCATTTT.